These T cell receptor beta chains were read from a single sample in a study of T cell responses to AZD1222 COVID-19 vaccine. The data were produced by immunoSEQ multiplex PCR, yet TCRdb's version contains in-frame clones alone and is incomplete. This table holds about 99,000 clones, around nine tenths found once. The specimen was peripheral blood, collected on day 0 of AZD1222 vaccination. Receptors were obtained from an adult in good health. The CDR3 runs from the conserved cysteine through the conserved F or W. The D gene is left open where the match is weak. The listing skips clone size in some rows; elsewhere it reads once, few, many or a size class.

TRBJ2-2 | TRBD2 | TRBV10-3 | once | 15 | CAISHTSEGTGELFF | TGTGCCATCAGTCACACTAGCGAGGGCACCGGGGAGCTGTTTTTT
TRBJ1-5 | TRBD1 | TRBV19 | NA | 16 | CASTRTGRGANQPQHF | TGTGCCAGTACCAGGACAGGGAGAGGGGCCAATCAGCCCCAGCATTTT
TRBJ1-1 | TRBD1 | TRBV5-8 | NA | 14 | CASSGPGQGIRAFF | TGTGCCAGCAGCGGGCCGGGACAGGGTATTAGGGCTTTCTTT
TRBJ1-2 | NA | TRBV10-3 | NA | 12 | CAISIHRDGYTF | TGTGCCATCAGCATCCATAGGGATGGCTACACCTTC
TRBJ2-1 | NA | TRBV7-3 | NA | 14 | CASSLSRGHNEQFF | TGTGCCAGCAGCTTGAGCAGGGGACACAATGAGCAGTTCTTC
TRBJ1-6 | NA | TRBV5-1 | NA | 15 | CASSLEAGNNSPLHF | TGCGCCAGCAGCTTGGAGGCGGGGAATAATTCACCCCTCCACTTT
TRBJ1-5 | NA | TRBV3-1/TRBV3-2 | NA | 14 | CASSLQISNQPQHF | TGTGCCAGCAGCCTGCAGATTAGCAATCAGCCCCAGCATTTT
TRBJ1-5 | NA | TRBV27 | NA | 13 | CASSSPGNQPQHF | TGTGCCAGCAGTTCCCCTGGAAATCAGCCCCAGCATTTT
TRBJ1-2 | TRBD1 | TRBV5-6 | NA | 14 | CASSPRGQTYGYTF | TGTGCCAGCAGCCCGAGGGGACAGACCTATGGCTACACCTTC
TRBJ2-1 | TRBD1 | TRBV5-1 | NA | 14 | CASSPGQGLNEQFF | TGCGCCAGCAGCCCGGGACAGGGACTCAATGAGCAGTTCTTC
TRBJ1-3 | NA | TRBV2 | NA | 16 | CASSVGRGSSGNTIYF | TGTGCCAGCAGTGTCGGTCGTGGGAGCTCTGGAAACACCATATATTTT
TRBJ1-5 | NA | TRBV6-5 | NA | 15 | CASSPNRGSNQPQHF | TGTGCCAGCAGCCCCAATCGGGGAAGCAATCAGCCCCAGCATTTT
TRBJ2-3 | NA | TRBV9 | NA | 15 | CASSVLSGRTDTQYF | TGTGCCAGCAGCGTACTTAGCGGACGCACAGATACGCAGTATTTT
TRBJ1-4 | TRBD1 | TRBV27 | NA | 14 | CASSLQGANEKLFF | TGTGCCAGCAGTTTACAGGGGGCAAATGAAAAACTGTTTTTT
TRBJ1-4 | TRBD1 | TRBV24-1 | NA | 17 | CATSDSTGGIQNEKLFF | TGTGCCACCAGTGATTCGACAGGGGGCATTCAAAATGAAAAACTGTTTTTT
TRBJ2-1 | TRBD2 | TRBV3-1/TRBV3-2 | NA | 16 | CASSQVAGESYNEQFF | TGTGCCAGCAGCCAAGTAGCGGGAGAGTCCTACAATGAGCAGTTCTTC
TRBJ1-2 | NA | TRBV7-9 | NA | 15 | CASSSADRTNYGYTF | TGTGCCAGCAGCTCAGCAGACAGAACTAACTATGGCTACACCTTC
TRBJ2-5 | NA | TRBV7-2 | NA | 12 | CASSAGQETQYF | TGTGCCAGCAGCGCAGGCCAAGAGACCCAGTACTTC
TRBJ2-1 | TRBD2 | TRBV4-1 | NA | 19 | CASSQRWTSGDPTYNEQFF | TGCGCCAGCAGCCAAAGGTGGACTAGCGGGGACCCTACCTACAATGAGCAGTTCTTC
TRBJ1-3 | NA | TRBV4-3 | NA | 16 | CASSPAGQYSGNTIYF | TGCGCCAGCAGCCCTGCGGGACAATACTCTGGAAACACCATATATTTT
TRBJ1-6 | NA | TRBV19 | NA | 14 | CASSYRENNSPLHF | TGTGCCAGTAGTTACAGGGAGAATAATTCACCCCTCCACTTT
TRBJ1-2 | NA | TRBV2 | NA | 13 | CASSTIDSVGYTF | TGTGCCAGCAGTACTATCGACTCGGTTGGCTACACCTTC
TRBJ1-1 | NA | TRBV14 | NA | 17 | CASSLSRLIRVFTEAFF | TGTGCCAGCAGCCTTAGTAGGCTTATCAGGGTATTCACTGAAGCTTTCTTT
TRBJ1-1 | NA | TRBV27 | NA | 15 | CASSPAGRQNTEAFF | TGTGCCAGCAGTCCCGCGGGACGGCAGAACACTGAAGCTTTCTTT
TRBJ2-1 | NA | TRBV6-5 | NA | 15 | CASRRDTGFYNEQFF | TGTGCCAGCAGGCGGGACACCGGATTCTACAATGAGCAGTTCTTC
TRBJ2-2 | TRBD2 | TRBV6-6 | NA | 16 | CASSFPGLAFTGELFF | TGTGCCAGCAGTTTCCCGGGACTAGCGTTCACCGGGGAGCTGTTTTTT
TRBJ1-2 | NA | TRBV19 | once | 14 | CASMGWGHGNGYTF | TGTGCCAGTATGGGGTGGGGGCACGGGAATGGCTACACCTTC
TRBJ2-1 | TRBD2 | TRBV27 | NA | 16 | CASSSEMSGRYNEQFF | TGTGCCAGCAGTTCCGAGATGAGCGGGAGGTACAATGAGCAGTTCTTC
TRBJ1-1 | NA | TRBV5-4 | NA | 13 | CASSFSGRTEAFF | TGTGCCAGCAGCTTTTCAGGGAGGACTGAAGCTTTCTTT
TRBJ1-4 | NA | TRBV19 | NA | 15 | CASNQGNGGNEKLFF | TGTGCCAGTAATCAGGGTAACGGCGGTAATGAAAAACTGTTTTTT
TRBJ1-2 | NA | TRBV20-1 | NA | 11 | CSARPDYGYTF | TGCAGTGCTAGACCCGATTATGGCTACACCTTC
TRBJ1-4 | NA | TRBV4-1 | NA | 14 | CASSQDHYNEKLFF | TGCGCCAGCAGCCAAGATCACTATAATGAAAAACTGTTTTTT
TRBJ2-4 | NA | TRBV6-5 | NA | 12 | CASSTGEGIQYF | TGTGCCAGCAGCACAGGGGAGGGCATTCAGTACTTC
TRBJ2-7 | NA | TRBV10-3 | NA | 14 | CAIRPDGGGNEQYF | TGTGCCATCAGACCGGATGGGGGCGGGAACGAGCAGTACTTC